Listed below are T cell receptor beta chains from one sample, sequenced in a study of T cells in Graves' hyperthyroidism and ophthalmopathy. TCRdb reprocessed the multiplex PCR reads via MiXCR and lists one record per CDR3 protein. In the table there are roughly 500,000 distinct CDR3 sequences, around 43% of which are singletons. Sequenced input: peripheral blood or thyroid tissue (not recorded which). The receptors were sampled from an adult woman with Graves' disease, either hyperthyroidism or ophthalmopathy (not recorded which). The CDR3 runs from the conserved cysteine through the conserved F or W. The order of the fields is V gene, CDR3 protein.

>TRBV29-1
CSVWGANTEAFF
>TRBV20-1
CSAMQGIIQALHF
>TRBV7-8
CASSTSGTINNEQFF
>TRBV4-1
CASSHRTAPYGYTF
>TRBV12-3/TRBV12-4
CASSPIAVTYEQYF
>TRBV4-2
CASSQALGSYPYEQYF
>TRBV20-1
CSAYTDRAPGQPQHF
>TRBV9
CASSVRDRGVHEQYF
>TRBV15
CATSRDLTGAMNTEAFF
>TRBV13
CASSVNRDRGPGHTF
>TRBV5-1
CASSLYLAGGRTGELFF
>TRBV20-1
CSARDPRDRYNEKLFF
>TRBV29-1
CSVQEVATNEKLFF
>TRBV7-9
CASSLETGGGYEQYF
>TRBV28
CASSTTGQEYF
>TRBV20-1
CSARGRSTSRTGELRGSAF
>TRBV7-9
CASSPGGSGGGVQYF
>TRBV7-8
CASSLGAGQQPQHF
>TRBV29-1
CSVEVVQQVFYEQYF
>TRBV20-1
CSASPPLHF
>TRBV20-1
CSAAGVGYYGYTF
>TRBV25-1
CASRRGKGLFF
>TRBV4-3
CASSQGRGAGYGYTF
>TRBV5-1
CASSSQGVNYGYTF
>TRBV6-6
CASIDGGSYEQYF
>TRBV11-1
CASSVDSVSSYNSPLHF